One and the same sample provided the 22 T cell receptor beta chains below, sequenced in a study of neurological immune-mediated disorders. Using its own MiXCR run on the 5' RACE reads, TCRdb lists one record per CDR3 protein. The table includes 50,000 to 75,000 distinct CDR3 sequences, about 12% detected once. Sequencing was carried out using PBMCs. The receptor set was obtained from a woman aged 55-69 years with HTLV-1-associated myelopathy (HAM/TSP).

The table lists this clonotype with many counts. The rearrangement links TRBV5-6 to TRBJ1-1; weak D call: TRBD1 (6 bases). There are 14 residues in the CDR3. Trimming took 5 bases from V and 1 from J, leaving 12 bases between them. Germline CDR1 reads SGHDT; CDR2 reads YYEEEE. The CDR3 region has the DNA TGTGCCAGCAGAGGCGGGGGGGCGAACACTGAAGCTTTCTTT. It yields the protein CASRGGGANTEAFF.

This clonotype was seen repeatedly, ten times or more. The rearrangement uses TRBV27 and TRBJ2-7; D remains ambiguous. CDR3 size: 13 residues. In germline, CDR1 is MNHEY, CDR2 SMNVEV (reference sequence). Trimming removed 0 bases at V and 0 bases at J, with 3 bases between. CDR3 protein: CASSLSVSYEQYF. CDR3 bases: TGTGCCAGCAGTTTATCGGTCTCCTACGAGCAGTACTTC.

At least ten counts were recorded for this clonotype. An end of the junction does not agree with germline; a read error may underlie this. The chain recombines TRBV7-7 with TRBJ2-5, with TRBD1 matching 7 bases. This CDR3 is 14 amino acids long. Germline values: CDR1 SSHAT, CDR2 FNYEAQ (reference sequence). CDR3 DNA: TGTGCTAGCAGCTCACAGGGGTTGTCGGAGACCCAGTACTTC. Translated: CASSSQGLSETQYF.

This clonotype was picked up a small number of times. This chain connects TRBV7-6 to TRBJ2-5; D is perhaps TRBD1 (6 bases). V was clipped by 1 base and J by 2 bases, with 23 bases between them. This CDR3 contains 19 residues. CDR1 and CDR2 (germline): SGHVS, FNYEAQ. This CDR3 is CASSLGGRYRVEGQETQYF. In nucleotides, the CDR3 is TGTGCCAGCAGCTTAGGGGGGCGCTACAGGGTTGAGGGACAAGAGACCCAGTACTTC.

This clonotype was recorded many times. The chain couples TRBV12-3 or TRBV12-4 to TRBJ2-3, with a tentative D call TRBD2 (5 bases). Trimming stripped 4 bases from V and 1 base from J, with 12 bases between. The CDR3 totals 15 residues. CDR3 coding DNA: TGTGCCAGCAGTTCTTCCTCACTAGGCACAGATACGCAGTATTTT. Translation: CASSSSSLGTDTQYF.

This clonotype was found a few times. A much bigger clone sits one base away, suggesting this may be a read error. The J gene is TRBJ2-3, the V gene TRBV11-2; no clear D gene. The CDR3 consists of 16 residues. V was pared by 0 bases and J by 2 bases, with 12 bases between. Germline V gene data show CDR1 as SGHAT and CDR2 as FQNNGV. For the CDR3, the DNA is TGTGCCAGCAGCTTAGAGCTACAGTGGTTCACAGATACGCAGTATTTT. It encodes CASSLELQWFTDTQYF.

This clonotype was recorded many times. The chain combines TRBV5-1 with TRBJ2-1; D is undetermined. CDR3 length equals 16 residues. V gave up 4 bases and J gave up 0 bases, with 14 bases separating them. From germline, CDR1 is SGHRS and CDR2 YFSETQ. In DNA, the CDR3 is TGCGCCAGCAGCGTGGACCCTTCAAGCTCCTACAATGAGCAGTTCTTC. Translation: CASSVDPSSSYNEQFF.

This clonotype was counted many times. The V gene is TRBV5-1, the J gene TRBJ2-1; D unclear. The CDR3 covers 13 residues. In germline, CDR1 is SGHRS, CDR2 YFSETQ. Deletions cut 0 bases from V and 3 bases from J, with 4 bases between. CDR3 sequence (DNA): TGCGCCAGCAGCTTGGACAGCTACAATGAGCAGTTCTTC. Encoded protein: CASSLDSYNEQFF.

This clonotype has ten or more counts. This chain uses TRBV24-1 with TRBJ2-1; 9 bases are a match to TRBD2. Germline values: CDR1 KGHDR, CDR2 SFDVKD. The length of the CDR3 is 14 residues. V gave up 10 bases and J gave up 7 bases; unmatched junction bases: 10. CDR3 coding DNA: TGTGCCACTTCGGGGCTAGCGGGATATAATGAGCAGTTCTTC. This gives the protein CATSGLAGYNEQFF.

This clonotype was observed at least ten times. The CDR3 loop is CASSLDSSGNTIYF. The CDR3 DNA reads TGCGCCAGCAGCTTGGACTCCTCTGGAAACACCATATATTTT. The genes are TRBV5-1 and TRBJ1-3; D gene ambiguous. The germline V gene has CDR1 SGHRS and CDR2 YFSETQ. This CDR3 spans 14 amino acids. The germline V and J ends were trimmed by 0 bases and 0 bases, with 4 bases remaining between them.

With regard to this clonotype: A read error is possible here, since a much larger clone lies one base away. V gene TRBV7-6 combines with J gene TRBJ2-7; tentative D call: TRBD1 (6 bases). CDR3 length equals 13 residues. Trimming removed 5 bases from V and 3 bases from J, with 11 bases in between. Looked up from germline, CDR1 is SGHVS and CDR2 is FNYEAQ. The DNA for the CDR3 is TGTGCCAGCAGCACGGGACATGGCTACGAGCAGTACTTC. This codes for CASSTGHGYEQYF.

This clonotype was recorded at least ten times. The genes are TRBV5-1 and TRBJ2-7; D possibly corresponds to TRBD2 (6 bases). Germline V lookup: CDR1 SGHRS, CDR2 YFSETQ. The V end was cut by 3 bases, the J end by 1 base, with 20 bases between. The CDR3 sequence is 17 residues long. In DNA form, the CDR3 reads TGCGCCAGCAGCTGGCGTGCTTCCGGGACTCTTTCCTACGAGCAGTACTTC. It specifies CASSWRASGTLSYEQYF.

This clonotype was counted at least ten times. The V and J genes are TRBV20-1 and TRBJ2-5, with 11 bases matching TRBD2. From germline, CDR1 is DFQATT and CDR2 SNEGSKA (reference sequence). The CDR3 covers 16 residues. V dropped 6 bases and J dropped 5; count of bases not matched to a gene: 14. CDR3 sequence reads: CSANPKGSGRAETQYF. In DNA, the CDR3 is TGCAGTGCCAACCCCAAGGGTAGCGGGAGGGCTGAGACCCAGTACTTC.

This clonotype has at least ten counts. The chain recombines TRBV5-1 with TRBJ2-6; 9 nucleotides align to TRBD2. The CDR3 spans 17 residues. In germline, CDR1 is SGHRS, CDR2 YFSETQ. Germline trimming cut 5 bases from V and 0 bases from J; bases unmatched to any gene: 6. The CDR3 bases are TGCGCCAGCAGGCGGGGGGGGCTGACCTCTGGGGCCAACGTCCTGACTTTC. It is translated as CASRRGGLTSGANVLTF.

This clonotype was recorded many times. Written as DNA, the CDR3 is TGCGCCAGCAGCTTTCGGACAGGGACTACTGAAGCTTTCTTT. It yields the protein CASSFRTGTTEAFF. V gene TRBV5-1 combines with J gene TRBJ1-1; 8 bases align to TRBD1. This CDR3 has 14 residues. After removal of 2 bases from V and 5 bases from J, the junction contained 5 bases not matched to a gene. Germline-derived CDR1 and CDR2 are SGHRS and YFSETQ.

Many counts were recorded for this clonotype. This chain links TRBV5-5 with TRBJ2-1; D remains unclear. Germline values: CDR1 SGHKS, CDR2 YYEKEE (reference sequence). This CDR3 has 12 residues. V dropped 4 bases and J dropped 8 bases, with 10 bases sitting between them. CDR3: CASSPLRDEQFF. CDR3 DNA sequence: TGTGCCAGCAGCCCCTTGCGCGATGAGCAGTTCTTC.

There are many counts of this clonotype. CDR3 protein: CASSPAQAGLGIGEQFF. As DNA, the CDR3 is TGCGCCAGCAGCCCGGCTCAGGCGGGACTAGGGATTGGTGAGCAGTTCTTC. The V and J genes are TRBV5-1 and TRBJ2-1, with 8 bases identical to TRBD2. This CDR3 has 17 amino acids. The V and J ends lost 4 bases and 9 bases, in that order; junction bases with no gene match: 18. From germline, CDR1 is SGHRS and CDR2 YFSETQ.

This clonotype occurred many times. V usage is TRBV5-1 and J usage is TRBJ2-5; D perhaps matches TRBD1 (6 bases). From germline, CDR1 is SGHRS and CDR2 YFSETQ. The CDR3 spans 15 residues. Trimming left V 3 bases short and J 3 bases short, with 15 bases between. CDR3 residues: CASSSPEAGEETQYF. Written as DNA, the CDR3 is TGCGCCAGCAGCTCCCCGGAGGCAGGGGAAGAGACCCAGTACTTC.

By frequency in the sample, this clonotype is medium-sized (0.01 to 0.1%). The V gene is TRBV10-3, the J gene TRBJ1-5; maybe TRBD1 (5 bases). The CDR3 spans 12 residues. Germline CDR1 is ENHRY and CDR2 is SYGVKD. V was shortened by 7 bases and J by 8 bases, with 12 bases between the two germline ends. The CDR3 protein is CAIKRSGEPQHF. CDR3 nucleotides: TGTGCCATCAAACGATCGGGGGAGCCCCAGCATTTT.

This clonotype was observed at least ten times. The chain employs TRBV3-1 and TRBJ1-2; D is uncertain. Deletions cut 2 bases from V and 5 bases from J, with 15 bases between. The germline CDR1 and CDR2 sequences are LGHDT and YNNKEL (reference sequence). The CDR3 has 15 amino acids. CDR3 amino acids: CASSQSRPGGYGYTF. The CDR3 bases are TGTGCCAGCAGCCAATCAAGACCCGGAGGTTATGGCTACACCTTC.

At least ten counts were recorded for this clonotype. This sequence joins TRBV7-8 and TRBJ1-3; TRBD1 is a possible D gene (5 bases). The CDR3 spans 17 residues. CDR1 is SGHVS and CDR2 is FQNEAQ in the germline V gene. V lost 0 bases and J lost 1, with 13 bases in between. The CDR3 loop is CASSLARAGSSGNTIYF. As DNA, the CDR3 is TGTGCCAGCAGCTTAGCGCGAGCAGGGAGTTCTGGAAACACCATATATTTT. Using reference TRBV7-8 and TRBJ1-3 for the parts outside the CDR3, the full variable domain is GAGVSQSPRYKVAKRGQDVALRCDPISGHVSLFWYQQALGQGPEFLTYFQNEAQLDKSGLPSDRFFAERPEGSVSTLKIQRTQQEDSAVYLCASSLARAGSSGNTIYFGEGSWLTVV.

V gene TRBV10-3 combines with J gene TRBJ1-5; no reliable D call. Germline assignment: CDR1 ENHRY and CDR2 SYGVKD. The V and J ends lost 2 bases and 3 bases respectively, with 5 bases between them. There are 13 residues in the CDR3. For the CDR3, the DNA is TGTGCCATCAGTGAGACGTCCAATCAGCCCCAGCATTTT. It yields the protein CAISETSNQPQHF.